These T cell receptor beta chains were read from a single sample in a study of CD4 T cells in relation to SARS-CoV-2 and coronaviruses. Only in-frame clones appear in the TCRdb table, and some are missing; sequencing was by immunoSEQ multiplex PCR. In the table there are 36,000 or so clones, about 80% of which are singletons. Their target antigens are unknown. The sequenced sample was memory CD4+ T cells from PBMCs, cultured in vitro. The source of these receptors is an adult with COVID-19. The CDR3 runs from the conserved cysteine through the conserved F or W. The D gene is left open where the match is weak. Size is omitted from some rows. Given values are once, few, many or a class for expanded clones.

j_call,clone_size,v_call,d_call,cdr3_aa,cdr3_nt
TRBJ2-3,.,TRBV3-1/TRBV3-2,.,CASSYTDTQYF,TGTGCCAGCAGCTACACAGATACGCAGTATTTT
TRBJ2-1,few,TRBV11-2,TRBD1,CASSPEDRVQFF,TGTGCCAGCAGCCCTGAGGACAGGGTTCAGTTCTTC
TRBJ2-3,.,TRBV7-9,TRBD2,CASRPGLAGGSTDTQYF,TGTGCCAGCAGGCCGGGACTAGCGGGAGGAAGCACAGATACGCAGTATTTT
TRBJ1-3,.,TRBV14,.,CASKGDVSGNTIYF,TGTGCCAGCAAAGGGGACGTCTCTGGAAACACCATATATTTT
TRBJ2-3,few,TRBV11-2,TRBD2,CASSWRLAGDVDTQYF,TGTGCCAGCAGCTGGAGACTAGCGGGAGATGTGGATACGCAGTATTTT
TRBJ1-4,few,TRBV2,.,CASSEGTTNEKLFF,TGTGCCAGCAGCGAAGGTACAACTAATGAAAAACTGTTTTTT
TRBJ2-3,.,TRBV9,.,CASSVGSRADTQYF,TGTGCCAGCAGCGTCGGGAGTAGGGCAGATACGCAGTATTTT
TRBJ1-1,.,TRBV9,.,CASSVADGLNTEAFF,TGTGCCAGCAGCGTAGCCGACGGACTTAACACTGAAGCTTTCTTT
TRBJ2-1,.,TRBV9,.,CASSARTVYNEQFF,TGTGCCAGCAGCGCTAGGACGGTATACAATGAGCAGTTCTTC
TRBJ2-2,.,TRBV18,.,CASSLGLHTGELFF,TGTGCCAGCTCCCTGGGACTTCACACCGGGGAGCTGTTTTTT
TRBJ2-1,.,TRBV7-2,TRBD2,CASSLGGFGYNEQFF,TGTGCCAGCAGCTTGGGAGGGTTCGGCTACAATGAGCAGTTCTTC
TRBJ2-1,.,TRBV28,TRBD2,CASSGPVVGARGDEQFF,TGTGCCAGCAGTGGGCCCGTGGTTGGGGCCCGGGGGGATGAGCAGTTCTTC
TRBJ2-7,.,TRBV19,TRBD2,CASSSGGLAGVFYEQYF,TGTGCCAGTAGTTCCGGCGGACTAGCGGGAGTCTTCTACGAGCAGTACTTC
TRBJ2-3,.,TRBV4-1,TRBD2,CASSQVASGSSTDTQYF,TGCGCCAGCAGCCAAGTGGCTAGCGGGAGTTCTACAGATACGCAGTATTTT
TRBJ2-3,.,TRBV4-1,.,CASSQVAGAITDTQYF,TGCGCCAGCAGCCAGGTTGCGGGGGCGATCACAGATACGCAGTATTTT
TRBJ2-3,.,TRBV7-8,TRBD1,CASRQRQGPDTQYF,TGTGCCAGCAGGCAGAGACAGGGGCCAGATACGCAGTATTTT
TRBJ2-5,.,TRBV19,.,CASSIQGAHDGTQYF,TGTGCCAGTAGTATACAAGGGGCCCACGATGGGACCCAGTACTTC
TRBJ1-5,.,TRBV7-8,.,CASSRTPQVLEPQHF,TGTGCCAGCAGCCGAACTCCACAGGTTTTGGAGCCCCAGCATTTT
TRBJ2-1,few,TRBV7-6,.,CASTVSAGVYNEQFF,TGTGCCAGCACCGTCTCGGCCGGGGTGTACAATGAGCAGTTCTTC
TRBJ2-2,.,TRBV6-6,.,CASRTNAGELFF,TGTGCCAGCAGAACGAACGCCGGGGAGCTGTTTTTT
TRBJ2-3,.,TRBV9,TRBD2,CASSGGTSGRTDTQYF,TGTGCCAGCAGCGGCGGGACTAGCGGGAGAACAGATACGCAGTATTTT
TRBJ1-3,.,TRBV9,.,CASGGSSGNTIYF,TGTGCCAGCGGCGGGTCGTCTGGAAACACCATATATTTT
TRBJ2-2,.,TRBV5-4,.,CASSLVRKDTGELFF,TGTGCCAGCAGCTTGGTCAGGAAAGACACCGGGGAGCTGTTTTTT
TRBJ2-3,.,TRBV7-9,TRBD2,CASSTDLTSGLTDTQYF,TGTGCCAGCAGCACCGACCTTACTAGCGGGCTCACAGATACGCAGTATTTT
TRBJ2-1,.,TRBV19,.,CASSISKNEQFF,TGTGCCAGTAGTATTAGTAAGAATGAGCAGTTCTTC
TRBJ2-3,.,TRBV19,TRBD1,CASTMTGSTDTQYF,TGTGCCAGTACCATGACAGGGAGCACAGATACGCAGTATTTT
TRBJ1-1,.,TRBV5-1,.,CASSLIGIGTEAFF,TGCGCCAGCAGCTTAATCGGGATAGGCACTGAAGCTTTCTTT
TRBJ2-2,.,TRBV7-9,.,CASSLESTGELFF,TGTGCCAGCAGCTTGGAGAGCACCGGGGAGCTGTTTTTT
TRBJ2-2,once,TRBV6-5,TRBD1,CASSYWARGPIGELFF,TGTGCCAGCAGTTACTGGGCCAGGGGGCCGATCGGGGAGCTGTTTTTT
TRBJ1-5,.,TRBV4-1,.,CASSRTNAARGPQHF,TGCGCCAGCAGCCGTACGAACGCGGCGAGGGGGCCCCAGCATTTT
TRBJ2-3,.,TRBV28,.,CASTTLTDTQYF,TGTGCCAGCACCACCTTAACAGATACGCAGTATTTT
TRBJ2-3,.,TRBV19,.,CASSKGHAIDYTQYF,TGTGCCAGTAGTAAGGGACACGCGATAGATTATACGCAGTATTTT
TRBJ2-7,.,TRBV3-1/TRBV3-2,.,CASSLWSKGYEQYF,TGTGCCAGCAGCCTTTGGTCTAAGGGTTACGAGCAGTACTTC
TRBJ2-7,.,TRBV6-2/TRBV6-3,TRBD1,CASSSRDRIHEQYF,TGTGCCAGCAGTTCCAGGGACAGGATCCACGAGCAGTACTTC
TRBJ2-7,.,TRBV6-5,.,CASSFSDYPGYEQYF,TGTGCCAGCAGTTTTTCGGACTATCCCGGCTACGAGCAGTACTTC
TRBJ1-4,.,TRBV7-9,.,CASRHGAATTNEKLFF,TGTGCCAGCAGACACGGGGCAGCCACAACTAATGAAAAACTGTTTTTT
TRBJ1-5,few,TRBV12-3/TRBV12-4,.,CASSLSGDKCNF,TGTGCCAGCAGTTTGTCCGGGGATAAGTGCAATTTT
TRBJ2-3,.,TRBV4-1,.,CASSQDGRRSSTDTQYF,TGCGCCAGCAGCCAAGACGGAAGGCGGTCTAGCACAGATACGCAGTATTTT
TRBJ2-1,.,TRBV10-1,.,CASSGGGTLGNEQFF,TGCGCCAGCAGTGGCGGCGGAACCTTGGGCAATGAGCAGTTCTTC
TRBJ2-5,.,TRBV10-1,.,CASSESGSPARYF,TGCGCCAGCAGTGAGTCGGGCAGCCCAGCTCGGTACTTC
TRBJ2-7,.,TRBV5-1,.,CASSLYVSGDPEEQYF,TGCGCCAGCAGCTTGTACGTTAGCGGAGACCCGGAGGAGCAGTACTTC
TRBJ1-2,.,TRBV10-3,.,CAISGQNYGYTF,TGTGCCATCAGTGGACAGAACTATGGCTACACCTTC
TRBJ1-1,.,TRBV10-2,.,CASSEGVNTEAFF,TGCGCCAGCAGTGAGGGGGTCAACACTGAAGCTTTCTTT
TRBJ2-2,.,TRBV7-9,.,CASSFTQGPQQRNTGELFF,TGTGCCAGCAGCTTTACCCAAGGTCCCCAACAGCGCAACACCGGGGAGCTGTTTTTT
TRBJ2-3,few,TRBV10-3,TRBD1,CAISETSTGADTQYF,TGTGCCATCAGCGAGACGTCCACAGGGGCAGATACGCAGTATTTT